What follows are 29 T cell receptor beta chains derived from one specimen sequenced in a study of cytomegalovirus exposure and HLA in healthy donors (dated by TCRdb to the late 2010s). The library was obtained by the immunoSEQ multiplex PCR assay. For the multiplex PCR, a mixture combining 60 forward primers for TCR Vbeta segments and 13 reverse primers for TCR Jbeta segments was used. TCRdb stores this immuneACCESS table with in-frame sequences only. Part of the clones is absent; in the studies checked, under half of the shortfall reflects unresolved V genes, and no reason is known for the rest. The record for this sample contains tens of thousands of clones. 12% of the sample comes from the top ten. Source material: PBMCs. The origin of the receptors is a man younger than 30 in good health and CMV-seropositive.

V and J are TRBV15 and TRBJ2-1; D gene unclear. Deletions cut 0 bases from V and 8 bases from J, with 17 bases between. The germline V gene encodes CDR1 LNHNV and CDR2 YYDKDF (reference sequence). This CDR3 is 16 amino acids long. The CDR3 sequence is CATSRDGGDVADEQFF. The CDR3 bases are TGTGCCACCAGCAGAGATGGCGGAGACGTGGCGGATGAGCAGTTCTTC.

The V call is TRBV27, the J call TRBJ1-3, with D possibly matching TRBD1 (6 bases). This CDR3 is 17 amino acids long. Germline CDR1 is MNHEY and CDR2 is SMNVEV (reference sequence). V was pared by 5 bases and J by 8 bases, with 25 bases between. The CDR3 is CASSPTGTPDPEDTIYF. CDR3 in DNA: TGTGCCAGCAGTCCTACCGGGACACCAGACCCCGAGGACACCATATATTTT.

CDR3 nucleotide sequence: TGCGCCAGCAGCTTGGACGGTTCGTCGGACTTCCCCCAGCATTTT. Translated, it gives CASSLDGSSDFPQHF. J is TRBJ1-5 and V is TRBV5-1; no definite D call. Germline V gene data show CDR1 as SGHRS and CDR2 as YFSETQ. The CDR3 has 15 amino acids. V lost 0 bases to trimming and J lost 10 bases, with 17 bases between them.

This chain connects TRBV19 to TRBJ1-5; possibly TRBD1 for D (6 bases). The CDR3 runs to 16 residues. Germline V gene sequence: CDR1 LNHDA, CDR2 SQIVND (reference sequence). The ends were cut back, 8 bases at V and 6 bases at J, with 23 bases in the middle. The CDR3 bases are TGTGCCAGTGGTCGACCTTCGACAGGCGGAGGTCAGCCCCAGCATTTT. Its protein product is CASGRPSTGGGQPQHF.

V is TRBV29-1 and J is TRBJ1-1; a weak D match, TRBD1 (6 bases). The CDR3 extends over 14 amino acids. V shed 2 bases and J shed 1 base, with 11 bases lying between them. The germline CDR1 and CDR2 sequences are SQVTM and ANQGSEA. The CDR3 sequence: CSVERGFRNTEAFF. In nucleotides, the CDR3 is TGCAGCGTTGAAAGGGGGTTCCGGAACACTGAAGCTTTCTTT.

J is TRBJ1-6 and V is TRBV28; D perhaps matches TRBD1 (5 bases). The CDR3 contains 15 residues. Germline loops: CDR1 MDHEN, CDR2 SYDVKM. The ends were cut back, 11 bases at V and 6 bases at J, with 20 bases in the middle. The CDR3 bases are TGTGCCGTCTCCGAACGTCAGGGAGGTAATTCACCCCTCCACTTT. Amino acid sequence: CAVSERQGGNSPLHF. Looking up the rest from reference TRBV28 and TRBJ1-6 gives the full variable domain: DVKVTQSSRYLVKRTGEKVFLECVQDMDHENMFWYRQDPGLGLRLIYFSYDVKMKEKGDIPEGYSVSREKKERFSLILESASTNQTSMYLCAVSERQGGNSPLHFGNGTRLTVT.

The chain has TRBV5-4 and TRBJ1-3; 8 positions agree with TRBD1. In germline, CDR1 is SGHNT, CDR2 YYREEE (reference sequence). V dropped 0 bases and J dropped 3; count of bases not matched to a gene: 8. This CDR3 spans 17 amino acids. The CDR3 sequence: CASSLGPGQAFGNTIYF. CDR3 nucleotides: TGTGCCAGCAGCTTGGGCCCGGGACAGGCTTTTGGAAACACCATATATTTT.

The CDR3, as DNA: TGTGCCAGCAGCTTAAGAGTCAACCCGAAAAGGGGAGATACGCAGTATTTT. Translation gives CASSLRVNPKRGDTQYF. The chain employs TRBV7-2 and TRBJ2-3; D is possibly TRBD1 (5 bases). Germline V gene lookup returns CDR1 SGHTA and CDR2 FQGNSA. This CDR3 has 17 residues. V was pared by 2 bases and J by 5 bases, with 20 bases between.

The CDR3 DNA is TGTGCCAGCTCACCCGGGACAGGGATTGACAATGAGCAGTTCTTC. Amino acid sequence: CASSPGTGIDNEQFF. This chain uses TRBV18 with TRBJ2-1; 9 nucleotides align to TRBD1. Trimming cost V 3 bases and J 5 bases; bases outside gene matches: 5. Germline assignment: CDR1 KGHSH and CDR2 LQKENI. The CDR3 spans 15 residues.

The chain uses TRBV27 and TRBJ2-7; TRBD2 aligns across 9 bases. CDR1 MNHEY and CDR2 SMNVEV come from the germline V gene (reference sequence). J was trimmed by 2 bases and V by 6 bases; bases with no gene match: 14. CDR3 length: 17 amino acids. CDR3 DNA sequence: TGTGCCAGCAGCCACAGTCTCCCGGGACTAGCACCCTACGAGCAGTACTTC. This codes for CASSHSLPGLAPYEQYF.

The genes are TRBV27 and TRBJ2-7, with 10 bases lining up with TRBD1. The CDR3 has 15 residues. V lost 1 base to trimming and J lost 7 bases; unmatched junction nucleotides: 7. The germline gives CDR1 MNHEY, CDR2 SMNVEV (reference sequence). The CDR3 nucleotides read TGTGCCAGCAGTTTATACCAGGGGACAGGGGAAGAGCAGTACTTC. It specifies CASSLYQGTGEEQYF.

The V call is TRBV11-3, the J call TRBJ2-3; D ambiguous. Germline V gives CDR1 SGHNT, CDR2 YENEEA. V was trimmed by 3 bases and J by 2 bases, leaving 3 bases between them. The length of the CDR3 is 12 residues. CDR3 coding DNA: TGTGCCAGCAGCTTCCACACAGATACGCAGTATTTT. Its protein is CASSFHTDTQYF.

The chain has TRBV25-1 and TRBJ2-2, with D uncertain. Germline V gene data show CDR1 as MGHDK and CDR2 as SYGVNS. This CDR3 comprises 14 residues. The ends were cut back, 5 bases at V and 6 bases at J, with 13 bases in the middle. The CDR3 DNA reads as TGTGCCAGCAGTCCCTACAGCACGGCCGGGGAGCTGTTTTTT. Protein sequence: CASSPYSTAGELFF.

The chain employs TRBV28 and TRBJ1-2; 11 nucleotides agree with TRBD1. Germline CDR1 reads MDHEN; CDR2 reads SYDVKM. There are 15 residues in the CDR3. V shed 2 bases and J 4 bases; nucleotides not matched to a gene: 3. CDR3 loop: CASSLGQGAIYGYTF. CDR3 sequence (DNA): TGTGCCAGCAGTTTAGGACAGGGGGCGATCTATGGCTACACCTTC.

J is TRBJ2-7 and V is TRBV10-3; 7 nucleotides line up with TRBD1. V lost 6 bases, J lost 3 bases, and 2 bases stayed unmatched. This CDR3 has 12 amino acids. Germline values: CDR1 ENHRY, CDR2 SYGVKD. In DNA, the CDR3 is TGTGCCATCAGCGGACAGGACTACGAGCAGTACTTC. Its translation: CAISGQDYEQYF.

The CDR3 is CASSITGETGELFF. In DNA, the CDR3 is TGTGCCAGCAGTATCACAGGGGAGACCGGGGAGCTGTTTTTT. The J gene is TRBJ2-2, the V gene TRBV6-1; 7 nucleotides agree with TRBD1. CDR3 size: 14 residues. The trim removed 5 bases at V and 5 bases at J, leaving 5 bases unmatched. Per germline, CDR1 MNHNS and CDR2 SASEGT.

The rearrangement links TRBV11-1 to TRBJ1-1; no firm D call. V gave up 4 bases and J gave up 7 bases, with 7 bases separating them. The CDR3 covers 11 residues. The germline V gene encodes CDR1 SGHAT and CDR2 FQDESV (reference sequence). CDR3 in DNA: TGTGCCAGCAGCTCCGGTGGTGAAGCTTTCTTT. It is translated as CASSSGGEAFF.

The chain links TRBV7-2 to TRBJ2-7; D is unclear. The germline V gene encodes CDR1 SGHTA and CDR2 FQGNSA. V was trimmed by 2 bases and J by 9 bases, leaving 14 bases between them. This CDR3 contains 13 residues. The chain's CDR3 is CASSLFGGPGQYF. CDR3 sequence (DNA): TGTGCCAGCAGCTTATTCGGCGGCCCCGGGCAGTACTTC.

This chain uses TRBV2 with TRBJ1-1; D is unclear. The germline V gene has CDR1 SNHLY and CDR2 FYNNEI. The CDR3 runs to 12 residues. V was pared by 7 bases and J by 2 bases, with 8 bases between. The CDR3 DNA reads as TGTGCCAGCAAGGACTCAAACACTGAAGCTTTCTTT. Its protein product is CASKDSNTEAFF.

CDR3 nucleotides: TGCGCCAGCAGCGATGGGGCGGAAAGGGGTGGCTACACCTTC. Encoded protein: CASSDGAERGGYTF. The rearrangement joins TRBV5-1 to TRBJ1-2; D possibly corresponds to TRBD1 (5 bases). Germline CDR1 and CDR2: SGHRS and YFSETQ. This CDR3 contains 14 residues. V gave up 4 bases and J gave up 7 bases, with 17 bases separating them.

CDR3 coding DNA: TGTGCCAGCTCACCACAACTAGCGAGTAAATCCTACGAGCAGTACTTC. Amino acids: CASSPQLASKSYEQYF. The rearrangement uses TRBV18 and TRBJ2-7; the match to TRBD2 covers 7 bases. Germline CDR1 is KGHSH and CDR2 is LQKENI. The CDR3 is 16 amino acids. J was trimmed by 1 base and V by 1 base; bases with no gene match: 7.

J is TRBJ2-5 and V is TRBV28; D might be TRBD1 or TRBD2, each matching 6 bases. The end of the DNA aligns better with TRBJ2-7, so the J call may be wrong. Germline V CDR1 and CDR2: MDHEN, SYDVKM. The CDR3 consists of 15 residues. The CDR3 loop reads CASSADSGGDYEQYF. The CDR3 DNA follows: TGTGCCAGCAGTGCGGACAGCGGCGGGGACTACGAGCAGTACTTC.

The chain joins TRBV19 to TRBJ1-2; D ambiguous. Germline V CDR1 and CDR2: LNHDA, SQIVND (reference sequence). V was cut by 1 base and J by 1 base, with 7 bases left in between. CDR3 size: 14 residues. The chain's CDR3 is CASSIARSNYGYTF. CDR3 in DNA: TGTGCCAGTAGTATAGCTCGGAGTAACTATGGCTACACCTTC. The entire variable domain, with the rest obtained from reference TRBV19 and TRBJ1-2, is as follows: DGGITQSPKYLFRKEGQNVTLSCEQNLNHDAMYWYRQDPGQGLRLIYYSQIVNDFQKGDIAEGYSVSREKKESFPLTVTSAQKNPTAFYLCASSIARSNYGYTFGSGTRLTVV.

The rearrangement links TRBV7-8 to TRBJ2-5, with 7 nucleotides matching TRBD2. With 6 bases clipped from V and 5 bases from J, the junction kept 24 bases outside the gene matches. This CDR3 comprises 19 residues. Per germline, CDR1 SGHVS and CDR2 FQNEAQ. The CDR3 DNA reads TGTGCCAGCAGGCAAAGGGGAGTTCTAGCGGAGGGTTTCAGGGAGACCCAGTACTTC. Translated, it gives CASRQRGVLAEGFRETQYF. Using reference TRBV7-8 and TRBJ2-5 for the parts outside the CDR3, the full variable domain is GAGVSQSPRYKVAKRGQDVALRCDPISGHVSLFWYQQALGQGPEFLTYFQNEAQLDKSGLPSDRFFAERPEGSVSTLKIQRTQQEDSAVYLCASRQRGVLAEGFRETQYFGPGTRLLVL.

The chain employs TRBV29-1 and TRBJ1-1; no clear D gene. The V gene lost 0 bases and the J gene lost 4 bases, with 9 bases spanning the gap. CDR3 length: 13 residues. CDR1 and CDR2 (germline): SQVTM, ANQGSEA. CDR3 nucleotide sequence: TGCAGCGTTGAAGATGGAGGGAGCACTGAAGCTTTCTTT. This sequence encodes CSVEDGGSTEAFF.

The rearrangement joins TRBV10-3 to TRBJ2-7; weak D call: TRBD1 (6 bases). Trimming shortened V by 10 bases and J by 3 bases, and 13 bases separated the two germline ends. The CDR3 length is 12 residues. In germline, CDR1 is ENHRY, CDR2 SYGVKD. CDR3 nucleotides: TGTGCCACCCGGGACACCCTCTACGAGCAGTACTTC. As protein: CATRDTLYEQYF.

V usage is TRBV28 and J usage is TRBJ1-6; no reliable D call. The V end was cut by 6 bases, the J end by 0 bases, with 9 bases between. Germline V gives CDR1 MDHEN, CDR2 SYDVKM. The CDR3 is 15 amino acids. The CDR3 protein is CASRKGVSYNSPLHF. The CDR3 DNA follows: TGTGCCAGCAGAAAGGGAGTCTCCTATAATTCACCCCTCCACTTT.

The V call is TRBV5-1, the J call TRBJ2-2; the D is unclear. The CDR3 is made up of 15 amino acids. The V end was cut by 0 bases, the J end by 1 base, with 7 bases between. CDR1 is SGHRS and CDR2 is YFSETQ in the germline V gene. The CDR3 coding sequence is TGCGCCAGCAGCTTGGTAACGGGGAACACCGGGGAGCTGTTTTTT. It codes for CASSLVTGNTGELFF.

The chain is built from TRBV28 and TRBJ2-1; TRBD2 aligns across 7 bases. Germline-derived CDR1 and CDR2 are MDHEN and SYDVKM. CDR3 size: 14 residues. V lost 6 bases to trimming and J lost 6 bases; unmatched junction nucleotides: 8. The CDR3 here is CASSSPGGRNEQFF. For the CDR3, the DNA is TGTGCCAGCAGCTCCCCGGGGGGTCGCAATGAGCAGTTCTTC.